Included here is one T cell receptor (beta chain) sequence, with context. Its matching antigen is unknown. The data are from a study of PD-L1 blockade in urothelial cancer. Study context: About 85% of the 29 patients were men with bladder-origin urothelial cancer. Blood analysis was done at 3 weeks (second dose) and 6 weeks after treatment began. Study findings and constraints: It was durable-benefit patients whose tumor-associated blood clones expanded more at 3 weeks. Below-median pretreatment blood TCR clonality was associated with improved progression-free and overall survival.

The CDR3 contains 16 residues. V gave up 2 bases and J gave up 6 bases; unmatched junction bases: 11. Germline values: CDR1 SGHRS, CDR2 YFSETQ. Only in-frame clones appear in the TCRdb table, and some are missing; sequencing was by immunoSEQ multiplex PCR. The data show about 82,000 clones, with around 87% seen just once and 4.5% to 7% held by the top ten. The receptor was isolated from a woman in her 70s with urothelial cancer. The chain carries TRBV5-1 and TRBJ2-3, with 8 positions matching TRBD2. Specimen: PBMCs, collected around atezolizumab (anti-PD-L1) treatment. The CDR3 loop reads CASSFRTSRLVDTQYF. DNA of the CDR3: TGCGCCAGCAGCTTCAGGACTAGCCGCCTTGTGGATACGCAGTATTTT.